A single sample gave rise to the 16 T cell receptor beta chains below, sequenced in a study of CD8 T cells in ankylosing spondylitis (dated by TCRdb to the late 2010s). Library method: 5' RACE. The run used an Illumina HiSeq 2500. TCRdb reanalyzed the raw reads on its own, using fastp at Q25 for trimming and MiXCR for clone calling, and kept in-frame beta chains. Every CDR3 protein is listed once, alongside the most common genes and DNA of its rows. This sample is represented by under 950,000 distinct CDR3 sequences; 19% of them were singletons. The ten largest clonotypes hold under 20% of the sample. Antigen specificity for these receptors is unknown. Broader findings and caveats from the paper: A TCR beta motif of seven or eight highly homologous amino acid variants appeared characteristic of blood from ankylosing spondylitis patients.

What was sequenced was blood, either unsorted or a sorted T cell fraction (not recorded which). Receptors were obtained from a male donor with ankylosing spondylitis.

This clonotype was counted between two and nine times. V is TRBV4-3 and J is TRBJ1-4; maybe TRBD1 (5 bases). CDR1 LGHNA and CDR2 YSLEER come from the germline V gene. V was cut by 0 bases and J by 8 bases, with 13 bases left in between. The CDR3 has 15 amino acids. The CDR3 is CASSQDAGGEEKLFF. In DNA, the CDR3 is TGCGCCAGCAGCCAAGACGCCGGGGGAGAGGAAAAACTGTTTTTT.

The gene calls are TRBV29-1 and TRBJ2-7, with D maybe TRBD1 (6 bases). The CDR3 runs to 13 residues. V lost 6 bases and J lost 2, with 14 bases in between. Looked up from germline, CDR1 is SQVTM and CDR2 is ANQGSEA. CDR3 amino acids: CSVGQSTTYEQYF. The CDR3 DNA reads as TGCAGCGTCGGACAGTCAACAACCTACGAGCAGTACTTC.

This clonotype was seen only a few times. The V call is TRBV4-3, the J call TRBJ2-1; TRBD1 matches at 7 bases. This CDR3 comprises 15 residues. Germline V gene sequence: CDR1 LGHNA, CDR2 YSLEER. Unmatched junction bases numbered 8, after V lost 1 base and J lost 8 bases. This chain's CDR3 is CASSQGSGGEYEQFF. CDR3 nucleotide sequence: TGCGCCAGCAGCCAAGGGTCAGGGGGAGAGTATGAGCAGTTCTTC.

A few counts support this clonotype. The chain carries TRBV12-3 or TRBV12-4 and TRBJ1-2; no clear D. The ends were cut back, 10 bases at V and 8 bases at J, with 14 bases in the middle. CDR3 length: 11 residues. The DNA for the CDR3 is TGTGCCACCGCAGGTATTGACGGCTACACCTTC. The encoded protein is CATAGIDGYTF.

The gene calls are TRBV25-1 and TRBJ2-7, with 8 bases identical to TRBD1. CDR1 is MGHDK, CDR2 SYGVNS, per germline. With V trimmed by 4 bases and J by 3 bases, 11 bases remained unmatched. The CDR3 loop spans 16 amino acids. DNA for the CDR3: TGTGCCAGCAGTGCGACGATGGACAGGGACCACTACGAGCAGTACTTC. Its protein product is CASSATMDRDHYEQYF.

This clonotype was recorded at least ten times. The chain uses TRBV15 and TRBJ1-5, with D hard to call. The V end was cut by 1 base, the J end by 2 bases, with 9 bases between. The V gene's germline CDR1 is LNHNV and CDR2 YYDKDF (reference sequence). This CDR3 comprises 15 residues. The CDR3 DNA sequence: TGTGCCACCAGCAGAGTGCCAGGTCGCAATCAGCCCCAGCATTTT. Translation gives CATSRVPGRNQPQHF.

The J gene is TRBJ2-5, the V gene TRBV5-6; D is possibly TRBD2 (6 bases). The CDR3 totals 14 residues. Trimming shortened V by 2 bases and J by 4 bases, and 12 bases separated the two germline ends. The germline gives CDR1 SGHDT, CDR2 YYEEEE. In DNA form, the CDR3 reads TGTGCCAGCAGCTTATACGGGAGTCTAGAGACCCAGTACTTC. Amino acid sequence: CASSLYGSLETQYF.

This clonotype was recorded a few times. V and J are TRBV4-1 and TRBJ2-3; TRBD1 might be the D (6 bases). The CDR3 has 16 amino acids. Trimming left V 1 base short and J 2 bases short, with 13 bases between. CDR1 and CDR2 (germline): MGHRA, YSYEKL. This CDR3 is CASSQATGRYTDTQYF. CDR3 DNA: TGCGCCAGCAGCCAAGCGACAGGTCGTTACACAGATACGCAGTATTTT.

This clonotype has a count of ten or more. This sequence joins TRBV12-3 or TRBV12-4 and TRBJ2-1, with 7 bases matching TRBD2. The length of the CDR3 is 16 residues. The V segment lost 3 bases and the J segment 3 bases; nucleotides outside the gene matches: 8. CDR3 nucleotide sequence: TGTGCCAGCAGTTTTAATGGCGGGAGCTTCTACAATGAGCAGTTCTTC. Translation gives CASSFNGGSFYNEQFF.

This clonotype was counted only a few times. The rearrangement joins TRBV7-9 to TRBJ1-5; no clear D. V dropped 2 bases and J dropped 6 bases, with 8 bases sitting between them. CDR1 and CDR2 from the germline V gene are SEHNR and FQNEAQ (reference sequence). This CDR3 comprises 13 residues. In DNA, the CDR3 is TGTGCCAGCAGCTTACAAGCGGCTCAGCCCCAGCATTTT. Its translation is CASSLQAAQPQHF.

The table lists this clonotype with many counts. The chain joins TRBV28 to TRBJ2-7; D not certain. There are 13 residues in the CDR3. From germline, CDR1 is MDHEN and CDR2 SYDVKM. Between the trimmed V and J ends, which lost 3 bases and 2 bases, there was a span of 8 bases. The DNA for the CDR3 is TGTGCCAGCAGTTTCGACCACACCTACGAGCAGTACTTC. It is translated as CASSFDHTYEQYF.

The CDR3 here is CASSQQSLRGEKLFF. The CDR3 nucleotides are TGTGCCAGCAGCCAACAATCTTTGCGGGGTGAAAAACTGTTTTTT. The J gene is TRBJ1-4, the V gene TRBV14; D gene unclear. Germline CDR1 is SGHDN and CDR2 is FVKESK. The V gene lost 2 bases and the J gene lost 7 bases, with 14 bases spanning the gap. CDR3 length: 15 amino acids.

The DNA for the CDR3 is TGTGCCTGGACGTGGGGCAGATCAAAGGAGCAGTACTTC. It translates to CAWTWGRSKEQYF. V usage is TRBV30 and J usage is TRBJ2-7; the D gene is possibly TRBD1 (5 bases). CDR1 and CDR2 (germline): GTSNPN, SVGIG (reference sequence). CDR3 size: 13 residues. Deletions cut 4 bases from V and 7 bases from J, with 17 bases between. Supplemented by reference TRBV30 and TRBJ2-7, the full variable domain reads SQTIHQWPATLVQPVGSPLSLECTVEGTSNPNLYWYRQAAGRGLQLLFYSVGIGQISSEVPQNLSASRPQDRQFILSSKKLLLSDSGFYLCAWTWGRSKEQYFGPGTRLTVT.

This clonotype was observed a few times. This chain connects TRBV12-3 or TRBV12-4 to TRBJ2-5; D gene ambiguous. The V end lost 5 bases, the J end lost 2 bases, and 15 bases lay between the germline ends. The CDR3 sequence is 15 residues long. The CDR3, as DNA: TGTGCCAGCAGTCCCTCCCGACGGAGACAAGAGACCCAGTACTTC. Translating it yields CASSPSRRRQETQYF.

Only a few counts were recorded for this clonotype. The chain employs TRBV6-2 or TRBV6-3 and TRBJ1-2; D unresolved. Trimming pared 2 bases from V and 5 bases from J, leaving 6 bases between. Germline assignment: CDR1 MNHEY and CDR2 SVGEGT. The CDR3 is 12 residues long. The CDR3 reads CASSYLQYGYTF. In nucleotides, the CDR3 is TGTGCCAGCAGTTACCTGCAGTATGGCTACACCTTC.

This clonotype was recorded a few times. The gene calls are TRBV29-1 and TRBJ2-1; D gene ambiguous. Trimming left V 6 bases short and J 3 bases short, with 9 bases between. Germline CDR1 and CDR2: SQVTM and ANQGSEA. This CDR3 comprises 12 residues. The CDR3: CSVAPLYNEQFF. In DNA, the CDR3 is TGCAGCGTCGCCCCTCTCTACAATGAGCAGTTCTTC.